This TCR beta chain was recovered during a study of blood T cell repertoires in COVID-19. Overall study context: Acute and convalescent COVID-19 samples came from the United States, Italy and Spain. Sources were T cells, B-cell-depleted T cells, or PBMCs; the material itself was cDNA or gDNA.

The germline CDR1 and CDR2 sequences are MNHEY and SMNVEV (reference sequence). V lost 1 base and J lost 3, with 6 bases in between. The CDR3 spans 13 residues. Study processing details: Reference gene primer amplification gave nucleated cell count estimates. Clones were sequenced by immunoSEQ multiplex PCR, and TCRdb holds only the in-frame ones, with some missing. The DNA was the basis for D and trimming; V, J and clone size are from that table. This table holds over 150,000 clones, 80% to 90% found once. The sequenced sample consisted of peripheral blood. The sequence came from a young woman who had recovered from COVID-19. The rearrangement joins TRBV27 to TRBJ1-1; D call uncertain. The CDR3: CASSLYTDTEAFF. In nucleotides, the CDR3 is TGTGCCAGCAGTTTATACACAGACACTGAAGCTTTCTTT.